This section outlines one T cell receptor (beta chain) sequence together with its context. The authors' processing: Filtering differed for immunoSEQ, which gave only junction sequences without quality scores. The assay was immunoSEQ multiplex PCR, and TCRdb's table has in-frame clones only and misses some. D and trimming come from the DNA, and the V and J calls and clone size come from that table. The table has just over 2,000,000 clones, 95% seen once; the top ten hold 0.1% to 0.15%. This entry comes from a study of shared clonotypes between healthy human individuals. This CDR3 contains 16 residues. CDR1 is SGHDT, CDR2 YYEEEE, per germline. The V segment lost 2 bases and the J segment 6 bases; nucleotides outside the gene matches: 8. Into CD45RA+ naive and CD45RA-negative memory subsets, the CD4+ cells were split.

The receptor was derived from a man in his late teens or twenties in good health. This chain links TRBV5-6 with TRBJ2-4; TRBD2 matches at 10 bases. Material: naive CD4+ T cells sorted from blood. Subset given: CD45RA+ positively selected. CDR3 nucleotide sequence: TGTGCCAGCAGCTTAGCGGGAGGGCCGTCCTCAAACATTCAGTACTTC. This encodes CASSLAGGPSSNIQYF. Full variable domain (rest looked up from reference TRBV5-6 and TRBJ2-4): DAGVTQSPTHLIKTRGQQVTLRCSPKSGHDTVSWYQQALGQGPQFIFQYYEEEERQRGNFPDRFSGHQFPNYSSELNVNALLLGDSALYLCASSLAGGPSSNIQYFGAGTRLSVL.